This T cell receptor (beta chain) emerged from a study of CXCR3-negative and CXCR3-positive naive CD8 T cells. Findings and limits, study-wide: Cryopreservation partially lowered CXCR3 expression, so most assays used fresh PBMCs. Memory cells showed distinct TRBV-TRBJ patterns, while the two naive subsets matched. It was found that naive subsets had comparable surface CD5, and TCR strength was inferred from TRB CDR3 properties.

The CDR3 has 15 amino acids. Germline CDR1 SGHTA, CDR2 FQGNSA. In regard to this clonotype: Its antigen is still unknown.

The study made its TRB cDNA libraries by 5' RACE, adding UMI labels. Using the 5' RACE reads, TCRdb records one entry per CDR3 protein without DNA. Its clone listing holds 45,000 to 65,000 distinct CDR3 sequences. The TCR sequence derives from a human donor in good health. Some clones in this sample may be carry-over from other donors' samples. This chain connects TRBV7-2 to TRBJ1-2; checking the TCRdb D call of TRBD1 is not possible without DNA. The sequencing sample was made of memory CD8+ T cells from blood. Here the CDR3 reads CASSTHPGTVYGYTF.